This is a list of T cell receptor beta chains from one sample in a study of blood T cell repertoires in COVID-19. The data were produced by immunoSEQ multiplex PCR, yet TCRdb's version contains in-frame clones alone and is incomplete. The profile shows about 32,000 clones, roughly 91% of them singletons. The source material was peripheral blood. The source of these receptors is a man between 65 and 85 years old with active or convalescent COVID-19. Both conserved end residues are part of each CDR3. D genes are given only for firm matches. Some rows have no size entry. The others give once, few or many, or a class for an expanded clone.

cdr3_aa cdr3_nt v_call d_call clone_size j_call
CASSLAEGGDTQYF TGTGCCAGCAGCTTAGCAGAGGGGGGGGATACGCAGTATTTT TRBV7-2 - - TRBJ2-3
CASSAPSSGNTIYF TGTGCCAGCAGTGCACCTAGCTCTGGAAACACCATATATTTT TRBV2 - - TRBJ1-3
CASIRTGINEQFF TGTGCCAGCATTAGGACGGGAATCAATGAGCAGTTCTTC TRBV12-3/TRBV12-4 - - TRBJ2-1
CASSLGGQGYNEQFF TGTGCCAGCAGCTTGGGGGGGCAGGGGTACAATGAGCAGTTCTTC TRBV5-4 - - TRBJ2-1
CASSSGTSGGATDTQYF TGTGCCAGCAGCTCCGGGACTAGCGGGGGGGCCACAGATACGCAGTATTTT TRBV7-2 TRBD2 - TRBJ2-3
CASRGQGSTQPQHF TGTGCCAGCAGGGGACAGGGTAGCACTCAGCCCCAGCATTTT TRBV6-6 TRBD1 - TRBJ1-5
CASSNPGQSNEKLFF TGTGCCAGCAGCAATCCGGGACAGAGTAATGAAAAACTGTTTTTT TRBV5-5 TRBD1 - TRBJ1-4
CASSLGQGGQPQHF TGTGCCAGCAGTTTAGGACAGGGGGGTCAGCCCCAGCATTTT TRBV28 TRBD1 - TRBJ1-5
CASSYEGAGVGAEAFF TGTGCCAGCAGTTACGAAGGGGCAGGGGTTGGGGCTGAAGCTTTCTTT TRBV6-5 - - TRBJ1-1
CSASIQGYNEQFF TGCAGTGCTAGTATACAGGGATACAATGAGCAGTTCTTC TRBV20-1 - - TRBJ2-1
CASSEFPGESGYTF TGTGCCAGCAGTGAATTCCCAGGGGAGAGCGGCTACACCTTC TRBV2 - - TRBJ1-2
CASSPARTTLNTEAFF TGTGCCAGCTCACCCGCTAGGACAACTCTAAACACTGAAGCTTTCTTT TRBV18 - once TRBJ1-1
CSVTGKETQYF TGCAGCGTTACAGGGAAAGAGACCCAGTACTTC TRBV29-1 - - TRBJ2-5
CASSNMATGNIQYF TGTGCCAGCAGTAATATGGCAACGGGAAACATTCAGTACTTC TRBV6-5 - once TRBJ2-4
CAWSRDSQDNYGYTF TGTGCCTGGTCCCGGGACAGTCAAGATAACTATGGCTACACCTTC TRBV30 TRBD1 - TRBJ1-2
CASSEAGAGNTIYF TGTGCCAGCAGTGAAGCCGGAGCTGGAAACACCATATATTTT TRBV6-1 - - TRBJ1-3
CASSLGVYRAWNTEAFF TGTGCCAGCAGCTTGGGGGTCTACAGGGCCTGGAACACTGAAGCTTTCTTT TRBV5-6 - - TRBJ1-1
CASTQGYDGYTF TGTGCCTCGACACAGGGGTATGATGGCTACACCTTC TRBV28 TRBD1 once TRBJ1-2
CASTPASDTEAFF TGTGCCAGCACCCCCGCCTCGGACACTGAAGCTTTCTTT TRBV9 - - TRBJ1-1
CASSLDGFYGYTF TGTGCCAGCAGCTTAGACGGGTTCTATGGCTACACCTTC TRBV7-9 - - TRBJ1-2
CASSLGQGRDQPQHF TGTGCCAGCAGTCTTGGACAGGGGCGGGATCAGCCCCAGCATTTT TRBV2 TRBD1 once TRBJ1-5
CASSSLGQYGYTF TGTGCCAGCAGTTCCCTTGGACAGTATGGCTACACCTTC TRBV6-2/TRBV6-3 - - TRBJ1-2
CAISPSTSGKETQYF TGTGCCATCAGCCCCTCGACTAGCGGGAAAGAGACCCAGTACTTC TRBV10-3 TRBD2 - TRBJ2-5
CASNRLAHSYNEQFF TGTGCCAGTAACCGACTAGCGCATTCCTACAATGAGCAGTTCTTC TRBV6-5 TRBD2 - TRBJ2-1
CASSSPGTANEKLFF TGTGCCAGCAGTTCCCCCGGGACAGCTAATGAAAAACTGTTTTTT TRBV27 TRBD1 few TRBJ1-4
CASSLSLAGGPSYEQYF TGCGCCAGCAGCTTGTCTCTAGCGGGAGGGCCCTCCTACGAGCAGTACTTC TRBV5-1 TRBD2 - TRBJ2-7
CASTNRAINYGYTF TGTGCCAGTACAAACAGGGCAATTAACTATGGCTACACCTTC TRBV19 - - TRBJ1-2
CASSRGRGTEAFF TGTGCCAGTAGTAGGGGGCGCGGCACTGAAGCTTTCTTT TRBV19 - - TRBJ1-1
CASSERGGEKLFF TGTGCCAGCAGTGAAAGGGGTGGGGAAAAACTGTTTTTT TRBV2 - - TRBJ1-4
CASSLFQGSYEQYF TGTGCCAGCAGTTTATTTCAGGGTTCCTACGAGCAGTACTTC TRBV28 - - TRBJ2-7
CASSAGLREEKLFF TGTGCCAGCAGCGCCGGGCTGAGGGAGGAAAAACTGTTTTTT TRBV9 - - TRBJ1-4
CASSVGAGNNSPLHF TGTGCCAGCAGCGTAGGGGCAGGGAATAATTCACCCCTCCACTTT TRBV9 - few TRBJ1-6
CASGGAGANVLTF TGTGCCTCAGGGGGAGCCGGGGCCAACGTCCTGACTTTC TRBV6-6 TRBD1 once TRBJ2-6
CASGLVKYSSYNEQFF TGTGCTAGTGGTTTGGTAAAATATTCGTCCTACAATGAGCAGTTCTTC TRBV12-5 - - TRBJ2-1
CASSSRTGRNEQFF TGTGCCAGCAGCTCAAGGACAGGGAGGAATGAGCAGTTCTTC TRBV7-2 TRBD1 - TRBJ2-1
CATSRGGQGGSPLHF TGTGCCACCAGCAGAGGCGGACAGGGTGGTTCACCCCTCCACTTT TRBV15 TRBD1 - TRBJ1-6
CASSSQGMGTNEKLFF TGTGCCAGCAGCTCACAGGGTATGGGCACTAATGAAAAACTGTTTTTT TRBV7-8 - - TRBJ1-4
CASSEAGEVNYGYTF TGTGCCAGCAGTGAAGCAGGGGAGGTTAACTATGGCTACACCTTC TRBV6-1 - - TRBJ1-2
CASSQGIYRVYHGTDTQYF TGCGCCAGCAGCCAAGGGATTTACCGGGTTTATCATGGCACAGATACGCAGTATTTT TRBV4-1 - - TRBJ2-3
CASRRQVANTGELFF TGTGCCAGCCGCCGACAGGTTGCGAACACCGGGGAGCTGTTTTTT TRBV27 - - TRBJ2-2